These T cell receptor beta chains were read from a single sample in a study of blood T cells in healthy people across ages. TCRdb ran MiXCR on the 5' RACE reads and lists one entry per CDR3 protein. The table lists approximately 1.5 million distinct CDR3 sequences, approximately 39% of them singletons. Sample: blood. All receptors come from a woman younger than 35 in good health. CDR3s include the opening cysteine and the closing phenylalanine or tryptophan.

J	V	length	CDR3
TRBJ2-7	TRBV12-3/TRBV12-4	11	CASRDRVEQYF
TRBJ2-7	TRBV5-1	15	CASSFGDRGGNEQYF
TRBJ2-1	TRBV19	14	CASSIVREGNEQFF
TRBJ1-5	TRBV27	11	CASMSGQPQHF
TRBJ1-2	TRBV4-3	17	CASSQDHQDTIYYGYTF
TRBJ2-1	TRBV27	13	CASSFPGYNEQFF
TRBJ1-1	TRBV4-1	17	CASSHVTGPGMNTEAFF
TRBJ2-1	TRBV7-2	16	CASSFSTSGRASEQFF
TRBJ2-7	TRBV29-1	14	CSVTALSGSQEQYF
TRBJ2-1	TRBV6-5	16	CASSSPLSGSMNEQFF
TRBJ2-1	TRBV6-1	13	CASAGRRVNEQFF
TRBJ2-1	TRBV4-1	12	CASSHRTNEQFF
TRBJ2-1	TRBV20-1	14	CSAPGSVLDNEQFF
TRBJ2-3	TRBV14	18	CASSQGGASDPSTDTQYF
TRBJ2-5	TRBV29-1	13	CSTGRDTQETQYF
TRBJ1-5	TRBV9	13	CASSVAPNQPQHF
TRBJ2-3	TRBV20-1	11	CSASEAPSQYF